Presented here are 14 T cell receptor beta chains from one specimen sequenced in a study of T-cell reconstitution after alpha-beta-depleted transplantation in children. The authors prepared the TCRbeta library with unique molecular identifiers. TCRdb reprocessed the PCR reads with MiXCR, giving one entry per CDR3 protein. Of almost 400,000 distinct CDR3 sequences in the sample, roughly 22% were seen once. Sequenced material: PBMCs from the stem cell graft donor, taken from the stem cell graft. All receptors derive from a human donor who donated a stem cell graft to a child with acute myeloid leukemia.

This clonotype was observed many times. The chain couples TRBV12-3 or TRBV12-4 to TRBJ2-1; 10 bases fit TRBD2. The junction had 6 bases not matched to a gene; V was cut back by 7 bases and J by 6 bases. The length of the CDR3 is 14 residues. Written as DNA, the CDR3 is TGTGCCAGCACTCCTAGCGGGAGAGGCAATGAGCAGTTCTTC. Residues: CASTPSGRGNEQFF.

CDR3 region: CASSPLGVLNEQYF. In DNA, the CDR3 is TGTGCCAGCAGCCCACTCGGGGTTCTCAACGAGCAGTACTTC. V and J are TRBV27 and TRBJ2-7; tentative D call: TRBD2 (5 bases). This CDR3 has 14 amino acids. Germline lookup yields CDR1 MNHEY and CDR2 SMNVEV (reference sequence). The V end was cut by 6 bases, the J end by 5 bases, with 17 bases between.

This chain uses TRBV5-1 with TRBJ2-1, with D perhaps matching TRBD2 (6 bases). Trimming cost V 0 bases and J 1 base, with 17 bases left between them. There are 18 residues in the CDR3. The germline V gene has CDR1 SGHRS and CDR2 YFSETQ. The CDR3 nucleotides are TGCGCCAGCAGCTTGGCCGGTTTGGGACTCACGTCCTACAATGAGCAGTTCTTC. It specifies CASSLAGLGLTSYNEQFF.

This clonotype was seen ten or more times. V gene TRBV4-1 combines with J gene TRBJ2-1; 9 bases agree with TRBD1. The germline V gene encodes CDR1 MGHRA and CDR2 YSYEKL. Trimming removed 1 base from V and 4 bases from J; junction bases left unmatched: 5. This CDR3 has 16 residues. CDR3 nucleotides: TGCGCCAGCAGCCAAGGGGGGACAGGGTCTTACAATGAGCAGTTCTTC. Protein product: CASSQGGTGSYNEQFF.

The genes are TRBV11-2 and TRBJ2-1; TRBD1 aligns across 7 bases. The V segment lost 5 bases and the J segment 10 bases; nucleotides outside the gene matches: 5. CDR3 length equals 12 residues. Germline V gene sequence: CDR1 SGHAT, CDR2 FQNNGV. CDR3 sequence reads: CASSTDRTEQFF. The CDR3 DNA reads TGTGCCAGCAGCACGGACAGGACGGAGCAGTTCTTC.

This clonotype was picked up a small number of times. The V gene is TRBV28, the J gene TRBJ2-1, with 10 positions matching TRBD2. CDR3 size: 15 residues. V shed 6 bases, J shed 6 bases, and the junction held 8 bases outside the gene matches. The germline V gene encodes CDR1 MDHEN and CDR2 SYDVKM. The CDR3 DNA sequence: TGTGCCAGCAGCAGTCTAGCGGGAGTTCCCAATGAGCAGTTCTTC. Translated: CASSSLAGVPNEQFF.

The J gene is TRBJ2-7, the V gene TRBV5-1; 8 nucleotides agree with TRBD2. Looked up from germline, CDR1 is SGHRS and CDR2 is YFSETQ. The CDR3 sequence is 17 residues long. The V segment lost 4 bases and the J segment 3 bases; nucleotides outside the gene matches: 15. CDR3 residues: CASSPGGGSGRYYEQYF. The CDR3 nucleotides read TGCGCCAGCAGCCCGGGGGGTGGGAGCGGGAGATACTACGAGCAGTACTTC.

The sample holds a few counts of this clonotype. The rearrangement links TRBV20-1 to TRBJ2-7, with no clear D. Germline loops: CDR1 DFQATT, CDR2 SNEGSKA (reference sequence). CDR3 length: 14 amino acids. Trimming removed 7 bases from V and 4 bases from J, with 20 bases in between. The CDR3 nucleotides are TGCAGTGTCCCAAACGGCCCGGGTAATTACGAGCAGTACTTC. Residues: CSVPNGPGNYEQYF.

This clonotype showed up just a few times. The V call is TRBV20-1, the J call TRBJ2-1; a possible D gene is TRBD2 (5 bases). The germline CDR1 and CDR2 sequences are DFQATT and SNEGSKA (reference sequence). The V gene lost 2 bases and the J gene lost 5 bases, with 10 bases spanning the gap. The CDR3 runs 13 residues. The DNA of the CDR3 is TGCAGTGCTAGACCGACTATTAACAATGAGCAGTTCTTC. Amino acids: CSARPTINNEQFF.

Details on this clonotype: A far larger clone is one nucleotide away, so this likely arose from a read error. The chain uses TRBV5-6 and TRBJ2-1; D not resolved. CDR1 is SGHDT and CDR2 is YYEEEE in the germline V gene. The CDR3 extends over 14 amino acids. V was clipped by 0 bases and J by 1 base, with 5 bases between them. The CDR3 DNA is TGTGCCAGCAGCTTGGGCAGATCCTACAATGAGCAGTTCTTC. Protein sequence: CASSLGRSYNEQFF.

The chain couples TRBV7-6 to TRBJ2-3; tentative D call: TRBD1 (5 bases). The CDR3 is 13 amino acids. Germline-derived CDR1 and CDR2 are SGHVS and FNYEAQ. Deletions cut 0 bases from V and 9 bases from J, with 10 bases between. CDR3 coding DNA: TGTGCCAGCAGCTTAGCGGATTCAGGGACGCAGTATTTT. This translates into CASSLADSGTQYF.

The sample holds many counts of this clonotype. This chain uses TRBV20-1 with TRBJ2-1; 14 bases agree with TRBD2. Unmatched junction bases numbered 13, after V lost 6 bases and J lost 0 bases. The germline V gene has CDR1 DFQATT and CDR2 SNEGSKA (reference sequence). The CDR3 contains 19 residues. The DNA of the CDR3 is TGCAGTGCCCTCTCTCCGGGACTAGCGGGAGCCAGCTCCTACAATGAGCAGTTCTTC. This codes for CSALSPGLAGASSYNEQFF.

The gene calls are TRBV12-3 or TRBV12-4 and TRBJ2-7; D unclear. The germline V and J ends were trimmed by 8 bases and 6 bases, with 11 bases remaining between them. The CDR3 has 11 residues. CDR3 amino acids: CASEASAEQYF. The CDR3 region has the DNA TGTGCCAGCGAGGCCAGTGCCGAGCAGTACTTC.

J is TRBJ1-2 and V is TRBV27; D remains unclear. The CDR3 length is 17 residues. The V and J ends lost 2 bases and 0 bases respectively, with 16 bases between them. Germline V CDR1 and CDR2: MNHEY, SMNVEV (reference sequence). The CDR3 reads CASSLRQNPLSNYGYTF. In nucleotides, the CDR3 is TGTGCCAGCAGTTTACGGCAGAACCCATTATCTAACTATGGCTACACCTTC.